Given below is one T cell receptor (beta chain) in context. Once extracted for a subset, genomic DNA was divided evenly among several immunoSEQ plates. Under the authors' procedure: ImmunoSEQ junction-only sequences lacked quality scores, so their filtering differed. Sequencing was performed with immunoSEQ multiplex PCR; in TCRdb, only in-frame clones are kept and a portion is missing. V, J and clone size reflect that table, while D and trimming were determined from the DNA. The sample shows more than 2 million clones, about 95% of them seen only once. These data are taken from a study of shared clonotypes between healthy human individuals. CD45RO-negative cells were positively selected for CCR7, leaving out terminally differentiated effector memory CD45RA+ cells. The germline V gene has CDR1 SEHNR and CDR2 FQNEAQ (reference sequence). The CDR3 contains 15 residues. The V gene end was trimmed by 3 bases and the J gene end by 1 base; junction bases not matched to a gene: 5.

This TCR was sampled from a man in his late teens or twenties in good health. The material sequenced was naive CD8+ T cells sorted from blood. The rearrangement joins TRBV7-9 to TRBJ2-7; 8 bases agree with TRBD2. This CDR3 is CASSFSGGVSYEQYF. CDR3 coding DNA: TGTGCCAGCAGCTTTTCCGGGGGGGTTTCCTACGAGCAGTACTTC.